Following are 11 T cell receptor beta chains from one sample sequenced in a study of T cell responses to AZD1222 COVID-19 vaccine. Sequenced by immunoSEQ multiplex PCR; TCRdb stores in-frame clones only, minus some. The sample has 97,000 or so clones; roughly nine tenths are singletons. The material was peripheral blood, obtained 28 days after the second AZD1222 dose. These receptors were collected from an adult who received the AZD1222 COVID-19 vaccine.

This clone was observed a handful of times. This sequence joins TRBV29-1 and TRBJ2-1; 8 positions match TRBD2. There are 16 residues in the CDR3. V lost 0 bases, J lost 4 bases, and 8 bases stayed unmatched. CDR1 and CDR2 (germline): SQVTM, ANQGSEA. The CDR3 protein is CSVEETGRGNYNEQFF. In DNA, the CDR3 is TGCAGCGTTGAAGAAACCGGGAGGGGAAATTACAATGAGCAGTTCTTC.

The chain uses TRBV28 and TRBJ2-7; 10 bases line up with TRBD1. Germline values: CDR1 MDHEN, CDR2 SYDVKM. The CDR3 runs to 16 residues. V trimming: 5 bases; J trimming: 0 bases; junction bases outside the gene matches: 7. CDR3 in DNA: TGTGCCAGCAGTGCATCACGGGACAGGGGCTCCTACGAGCAGTACTTC. Its translation: CASSASRDRGSYEQYF. Based on the CDR3 plus reference TRBV28 and TRBJ2-7, the full variable domain is DVKVTQSSRYLVKRTGEKVFLECVQDMDHENMFWYRQDPGLGLRLIYFSYDVKMKEKGDIPEGYSVSREKKERFSLILESASTNQTSMYLCASSASRDRGSYEQYFGPGTRLTVT.

The chain combines TRBV13 with TRBJ1-4, with D maybe TRBD1 (5 bases). CDR3 length equals 15 residues. Trimming cost V 0 bases and J 7 bases, with 12 bases left between them. Germline V gene lookup returns CDR1 PRHDT and CDR2 FYEKMQ (reference sequence). The CDR3 spells CASSLGDGTREKLFF. The CDR3, as DNA: TGTGCCAGCAGCTTAGGGGATGGGACTCGTGAAAAACTGTTTTTT.

This chain connects TRBV6-1 to TRBJ2-7, with D possibly called TRBD1 or TRBD2 (6 bases each). This CDR3 contains 13 residues. Germline V gene data show CDR1 as MNHNS and CDR2 as SASEGT. V was trimmed by 3 bases and J by 10 bases, leaving 16 bases between them. The CDR3 DNA is TGTGCCAGCAGTGAGGAAGGGGGGAAGCAACAGTACTTC. Encoded protein: CASSEEGGKQQYF.

The chain recombines TRBV10-1 with TRBJ2-5; TRBD1 agrees at 8 bases. CDR1 is WNHNN, CDR2 SYGVQD, per germline (reference sequence). The CDR3 extends over 16 amino acids. Trimming at V came to 6 bases and at J to 3 bases, leaving 12 bases not matched to a gene. The CDR3 sequence: CASSARTGFAKETQYF. The CDR3 DNA reads TGCGCCAGCAGCGCCAGGACAGGGTTCGCCAAAGAGACCCAGTACTTC.

The genes are TRBV6-5 and TRBJ2-7; TRBD2 aligns across 11 bases. V lost 6 bases to trimming and J lost 1 base; unmatched junction nucleotides: 5. The CDR3 is 15 residues long. From germline, CDR1 is MNHEY and CDR2 SVGAGI. The CDR3 loop is CASSLAGGISYEQYF. The CDR3 DNA reads as TGTGCCAGCAGCCTAGCGGGAGGCATTTCCTACGAGCAGTACTTC.

The rearrangement joins TRBV7-2 to TRBJ2-4; 7 bases line up with TRBD2. CDR3 length: 18 residues. After removal of 0 bases from V and 3 bases from J, the junction contained 11 bases not matched to a gene. Germline-derived CDR1 and CDR2 are SGHTA and FQGNSA. CDR3 loop: CASSLARTGLGGKNIQYF. CDR3 bases: TGTGCCAGCAGCTTAGCGCGTACAGGACTAGGAGGCAAAAACATTCAGTACTTC.

J is TRBJ1-4 and V is TRBV2; tentatively, D is TRBD1 (6 bases). Germline CDR1 SNHLY, CDR2 FYNNEI. Trimming stripped 2 bases from V and 4 bases from J, with 11 bases between. This CDR3 is built from 15 residues. The CDR3 spells CASSENGGHNEKLFF. Here the CDR3 DNA reads TGTGCCAGCAGTGAAAACGGGGGGCATAATGAAAAACTGTTTTTT.

The genes are TRBV30 and TRBJ2-3, with 11 bases identical to TRBD2. With V trimmed by 0 bases and J by 6 bases, 11 bases remained unmatched. The CDR3 has 17 residues. The germline gives CDR1 GTSNPN, CDR2 SVGIG (reference sequence). CDR3 nucleotide sequence: TGTGCCTGGAGTGTAAAAGAAACTAGCGGGAGTATGGATACGCAGTATTTT. Protein product: CAWSVKETSGSMDTQYF.

The rearrangement uses TRBV2 and TRBJ2-1, with D hard to call. The CDR3 runs to 13 residues. Germline V gene data show CDR1 as SNHLY and CDR2 as FYNNEI. Trimming cost V 4 bases and J 4 bases, with 8 bases left between them. CDR3 bases: TGTGCCAGCAGTGCAGGATCGTACAATGAGCAGTTCTTC. Translated: CASSAGSYNEQFF. Full variable domain (remainder filled in from reference TRBV2 and TRBJ2-1): EPEVTQTPSHQVTQMGQEVILRCVPISNHLYFYWYRQILGQKVEFLVSFYNNEISEKSEIFDDQFSVERPDGSNFTLKIRSTKLEDSAMYFCASSAGSYNEQFFGPGTRLTVL.

J is TRBJ1-3 and V is TRBV11-2, with D perhaps TRBD1 (6 bases). V lost 5 bases and J 1 base, leaving 12 bases between the germline ends. The germline V gene encodes CDR1 SGHAT and CDR2 FQNNGV. The CDR3 spans 15 residues. The CDR3 is CASSVGTLSGNTIYF. CDR3 DNA sequence: TGTGCCAGCAGCGTAGGGACATTATCTGGAAACACCATATATTTT. Combining the CDR3 with reference TRBV11-2 and TRBJ1-3 gives the whole variable domain EAGVAQSPRYKIIEKRQSVAFWCNPISGHATLYWYQQILGQGPKLLIQFQNNGVVDDSQLPKDRFSAERLKGVDSTLKIQPAKLEDSAVYLCASSVGTLSGNTIYFGEGSWLTVV.